This TCR beta chain stems from a study of blood T cell repertoires in COVID-19. The table came from immunoSEQ multiplex PCR; TCRdb's copy has only in-frame clones and leaves some out. Here the sample spans hundreds of thousands of clones, around 85% being singletons. Germline CDR1 reads SGDLS; CDR2 reads YYNGEE. Trimming removed 3 bases from V and 0 bases from J; junction bases left unmatched: 8. This CDR3 contains 17 residues. The rearrangement uses TRBV9 and TRBJ2-2; 7 bases line up with TRBD1. The source material was PBMCs or T cells enriched from blood (not recorded which). This TCR was sampled from a woman between 50 and 59 years old who had recovered from COVID-19. In DNA form, the CDR3 reads TGTGCCAGCAGCGGGCGCCGACAGGGAACGAACACCGGGGAGCTGTTTTTT. This sequence encodes CASSGRRQGTNTGELFF. Filled out from reference TRBV9 and TRBJ2-2, the complete variable domain reads DSGVTQTPKHLITATGQRVTLRCSPRSGDLSVYWYQQSLDQGLQFLIQYYNGEERAKGNILERFSAQQFPDLHSELNLSSLELGDSALYFCASSGRRQGTNTGELFFGEGSRLTVL.